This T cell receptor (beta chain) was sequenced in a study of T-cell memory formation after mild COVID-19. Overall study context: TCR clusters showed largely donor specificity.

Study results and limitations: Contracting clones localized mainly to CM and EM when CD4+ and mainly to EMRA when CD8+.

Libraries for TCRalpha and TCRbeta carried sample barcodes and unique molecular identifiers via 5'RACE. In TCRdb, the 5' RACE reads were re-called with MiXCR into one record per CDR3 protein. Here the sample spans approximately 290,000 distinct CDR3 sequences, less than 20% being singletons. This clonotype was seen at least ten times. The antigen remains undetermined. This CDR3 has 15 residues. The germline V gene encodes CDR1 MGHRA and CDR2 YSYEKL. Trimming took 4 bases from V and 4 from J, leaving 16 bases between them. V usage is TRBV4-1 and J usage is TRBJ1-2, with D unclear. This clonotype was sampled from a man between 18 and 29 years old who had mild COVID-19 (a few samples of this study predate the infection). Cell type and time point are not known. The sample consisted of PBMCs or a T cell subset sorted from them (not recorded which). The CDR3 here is CASSPRQGVGYGYTF. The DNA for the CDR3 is TGCGCCAGCAGCCCCCGCCAAGGAGTTGGCTATGGCTACACCTTC.